Below, one T cell receptor beta chain is given with its context. Its specificity is not known. The sample belongs to a study of cytomegalovirus exposure and HLA in healthy donors. The CDR3 is 14 amino acids. The germline CDR1 and CDR2 sequences are SGHTA and FQGNSA. Trimming stripped 3 bases from V and 2 bases from J, with 11 bases between. Study results and caveats: In presence/absence analyses, roughly uniform sequencing depth across donors was assumed. There was a cluster of highly shared sequence variants that was likely a sequencing artifact. In an earlier analysis, in about 530 donors, most V segments appeared productive either ~87% or ~30% of the time. Reports showed the classifier diagnosing cytomegalovirus status with high specificity and sensitivity.

The PCR had 60 Vbeta and 13 Jbeta primers. Clones were read by immunoSEQ multiplex PCR, and TCRdb kept only the in-frame ones, dropping some. Its listing shows 200,000 to 250,000 clones. The TCR sequence derives from a woman aged 25 to 39 in good health and CMV-seropositive. Input material: PBMCs. This sequence joins TRBV7-2 and TRBJ2-7; the D gene is possibly TRBD1 (5 bases). CDR3 region: CASSFGRAPYEQYF. In DNA, the CDR3 is TGTGCCAGCAGCTTCGGCAGGGCCCCCTACGAGCAGTACTTC.